Listed below are T cell receptor beta chains from one sample, sequenced in a study of CD8 T cells in ankylosing spondylitis. In TCRdb, the 5' RACE reads were re-called with MiXCR into one record per CDR3 protein. Among hundreds of thousands of distinct CDR3 sequences, 10% were seen once, and the ten largest hold approximately 20%. Sequenced: blood, either unsorted or a sorted T cell fraction (not recorded which). The origin of the receptors is a male donor with ankylosing spondylitis or in good health (not recorded which). Each CDR3 is given with its conserved first and last residue. The D gene is left open where the match is weak. For some rows the clone size is stated as once, few or many, or as a class when expanded; others skip it.

many	-	TRBV12-3/TRBV12-4	TRBJ2-7	TGTGCCAGCAGTGGGCGGGGAGGAAGTGTAAGGGACGAGCAGTACTTC	CASSGRGGSVRDEQYF
few	-	TRBV19	TRBJ1-1	TGTGCCAGTACCCCTATGTCCCGATGGGATACTGAAGCTTTCTTT	CASTPMSRWDTEAFF
many	TRBD1	TRBV28	TRBJ1-5	TGTGCCAGCAGCCCTAGACAGGGGGTAAGTCAGCCCCAGCATTTT	CASSPRQGVSQPQHF
many	TRBD2	TRBV7-2	TRBJ2-3	TGTGCCAGCAGCTCACTGCCTAGCGGGGTCTCAGATACGCAGTATTTT	CASSSLPSGVSDTQYF
many	TRBD2	TRBV20-1	TRBJ2-3	TGCAGTGCTAGAGACGGTACGGGGGGTTTGACAGATACGCAGTATTTT	CSARDGTGGLTDTQYF
many	-	TRBV12-3/TRBV12-4	TRBJ2-1	TGTGCCAGCAGGCCCGGAGGGACAAGCAACAATGAGCAGTTCTTC	CASRPGGTSNNEQFF
few	TRBD2	TRBV3-1	TRBJ2-7	TGTGCCAGCAGCCAAGACTGGACTAGCACCCACGAGCAGTACTTC	CASSQDWTSTHEQYF
-	-	TRBV3-1	TRBJ2-7	TGTGCCAGCAGCCATTCAGGCTCCTACGAGCAGTACTTC	CASSHSGSYEQYF
many	-	TRBV20-1	TRBJ2-7	TGCAGTGCCGCGACAGGTCCCGAGCAGTACTTC	CSAATGPEQYF
-	-	TRBV3-1	TRBJ2-6	TGTGCCTCAGAACAGGGCAGTGGGGCCAACGTCCTGACTTTC	CASEQGSGANVLTF
-	TRBD2	TRBV28	TRBJ2-5	TGTGCCAGCAGTTTATTTTTTAGCGGGGGTGAGACCCAGTACTTC	CASSLFFSGGETQYF
many	-	TRBV20-1	TRBJ1-3	TGCAGTGCTAGAAACATACCCTCTGGAAACACCATATATTTT	CSARNIPSGNTIYF
many	-	TRBV5-1	TRBJ2-1	TGCGCCAGCAGCTTGGGGGGAGACAACAATGAGCAGTTCTTC	CASSLGGDNNEQFF
-	-	TRBV7-3	TRBJ2-3	TGTGCCAGCAGCTTATACGGGGGATCGGATACGCAGTATTTT	CASSLYGGSDTQYF
many	-	TRBV7-2	TRBJ1-6	TGTGCCAGCAGCTTAGCGCCAGGGTCCAATAATTCACCCCTCCACTTT	CASSLAPGSNNSPLHF
few	TRBD1	TRBV6-5	TRBJ2-5	TGTGCCAGCAGTTCGCTCAGGGGGCACGAGGCCCAAGAGACCCAGTACTTC	CASSSLRGHEAQETQYF
few	TRBD1	TRBV10-3	TRBJ2-7	TGTGCCATCAGTGGCACGGGACAGGGCAACGAGCAGTACTTC	CAISGTGQGNEQYF
few	-	TRBV3-1	TRBJ2-1	TGTGCCAGCAGCCAAGCCCTCAGGGGTGGCGAGCAGTTCTTC	CASSQALRGGEQFF
once	-	TRBV3-1	TRBJ2-2	TGTGCCAGCAGCCAAGAGGGTTTAACCGGGGAGCTGTTTTTT	CASSQEGLTGELFF
-	-	TRBV5-1	TRBJ2-1	TGCGCCAGCAGCTTGGGTGACGGTCTCAATGAGCAGTTCTTC	CASSLGDGLNEQFF
few	-	TRBV6-6	TRBJ1-1	TGTGCCAGCACCCAGGCGCCTGAAGCTTTCTTT	CASTQAPEAFF
many	-	TRBV5-5	TRBJ2-4	TGTGCCAGCAGCTCAACCCCTACAGGCGTGGACATTCAGTACTTC	CASSSTPTGVDIQYF
few	-	TRBV5-1	TRBJ2-5	TGCGCCAGCAGCTTGGCGCCAGGGGTTGGTCAAGAGACCCAGTACTTC	CASSLAPGVGQETQYF
many	TRBD1	TRBV2	TRBJ2-7	TGTGCCAGCAGGACCCCCGACAGGGTTTACGAGCAGTACTTC	CASRTPDRVYEQYF
-	TRBD2	TRBV20-1	TRBJ2-2	TGCTGTGCTAGTATCTTTGAGCGGGGGGGCGACACCGGGGAGCTGTTTTTT	CCASIFERGGDTGELFF
-	TRBD1	TRBV24-1	TRBJ1-2	TGTGCCACCAGTGAAGGACAGGGGTTGGGTGGCTACACCTTC	CATSEGQGLGGYTF
many	-	TRBV7-9	TRBJ1-5	TGTGCCAGCAGCTTCCACCGGGACGGGGAATATAGCAATCAGCCCCAGCATTTT	CASSFHRDGEYSNQPQHF
many	-	TRBV7-9	TRBJ1-1	TGTGCCAGCAGCCAAGGTGACCGGCGCACTGAAGCTTTCTTT	CASSQGDRRTEAFF
many	-	TRBV5-1	TRBJ1-4	TGCGCCAGCAGCTTTGACACTGCAACTAATGAAAAACTGTTTTTT	CASSFDTATNEKLFF
many	TRBD1	TRBV3-1	TRBJ1-1	TGTGCCAGCAGCCCTGGACAGGGTAACACTGAAGCTTTCTTT	CASSPGQGNTEAFF
many	TRBD1	TRBV9	TRBJ1-5	TGTGCCAGCAGCCCCCGGACAGGGGTTGGTCAGCCCCAGCATTTT	CASSPRTGVGQPQHF
many	-	TRBV5-1	TRBJ2-1	TGCGCCAGCAGCTTGGCCGACGCAGGGAACTACAATGAGCAGTTCTTC	CASSLADAGNYNEQFF
many	-	TRBV2	TRBJ2-7	TGTGCCAGCAGTTCTCAAGGGCTCTACGAGCAGTACTTC	CASSSQGLYEQYF
few	-	TRBV20-1	TRBJ2-7	TGCAGTGCTAGAGGTGGGGACGAGCAGTACTTC	CSARGGDEQYF
many	-	TRBV20-1	TRBJ2-1	TGCAGTGCTAGAGACTTGGATGAGCAGTTCTTC	CSARDLDEQFF
many	TRBD1	TRBV5-1	TRBJ1-6	TGCGCCAGCAGCTTCCAAACAGGGGGAGCCAATTCACCCCTCCACTTT	CASSFQTGGANSPLHF
few	TRBD2	TRBV5-5	TRBJ2-5	TGTGCCAGCAGCAGTAAAGGACTAGCGGGGGACAAGAGAACCCAGTACTTC	CASSSKGLAGDKRTQYF
few	-	TRBV19	TRBJ1-2	TGTGCCAGTAGTATTCAGGATGTTGTTGGCTACACCTTC	CASSIQDVVGYTF
many	-	TRBV15	TRBJ1-3	TGTGCCACCAGCAGAGCCGGGCCCGGAAACACCATATATTTT	CATSRAGPGNTIYF
many	-	TRBV20-1	TRBJ1-1	TGCAGTGCTAGAGCGGGGAGTACTGAAGCTTTCTTT	CSARAGSTEAFF
-	-	TRBV9	TRBJ1-2	TGTGCCAGCAGCGTATCAGGGGCGAGATTCTCTAACTATGGCTACACCTTC	CASSVSGARFSNYGYTF
few	-	TRBV6-4	TRBJ1-1	TGTGCCAGCAGGTCTTTGGACAGCCCAACTAGTGCCCGAACCCGTTTCACTGAAGCTTTCTTT	CASRSLDSPTSARTRFTEAFF
many	-	TRBV12-3/TRBV12-4	TRBJ1-4	TGTGCCAGCAGTTTAATGTCCCGGAGTAATGAAAAACTGTTTTTT	CASSLMSRSNEKLFF
many	TRBD1	TRBV13	TRBJ2-5	TGTGCCAGCAGCCCTGGACAGGGGAACCCAGAGACCCAGTACTTC	CASSPGQGNPETQYF
many	-	TRBV5-1	TRBJ1-2	TGCGCCAGCAGCTTGGATTGGGATGGCTACACCTTC	CASSLDWDGYTF
many	-	TRBV2	TRBJ1-2	TGTGCCAGCAGTGGAGTGGACTCTCCATATCCTCCTGGCTACACCTTC	CASSGVDSPYPPGYTF
many	TRBD2	TRBV27	TRBJ2-1	TGTGCCAGCAGTTTATATCCTAGCGGGGGGGCCAATGAGCAGTTCTTC	CASSLYPSGGANEQFF
few	-	TRBV30	TRBJ1-1	TGTGCCTGGAGTCGTACTGGGACAGAAGCTTTCTTT	CAWSRTGTEAFF
many	-	TRBV29-1	TRBJ1-1	TGCAGCGTTGTTGTGGTCTGGGTCGAGGACACTGAAGCTTTCTTT	CSVVVVWVEDTEAFF
many	TRBD1	TRBV20-1	TRBJ1-5	TGCAGTGCTAGAACCCAGGGGGAGGTCAACAATCAGCCCCAGCATTTT	CSARTQGEVNNQPQHF
few	TRBD1	TRBV5-1	TRBJ2-3	TGCGCCAGCAGCTGGGGACAGGGTGTGTCAGATACGCAGTATTTT	CASSWGQGVSDTQYF
many	-	TRBV20-1	TRBJ2-3	TGCAGTGCTCACGCCCGGGGTGTCACAGATACGCAGTATTTT	CSAHARGVTDTQYF
-	TRBD1	TRBV7-3	TRBJ2-7	TGTGCCAGCAGCTTGCAGGGACAGTTCTACGAGCAGTACTTC	CASSLQGQFYEQYF
-	-	TRBV12-3/TRBV12-4	TRBJ2-1	TGTGCCAGCAGTTCGTTGACTCTGGGACACAATGAGCAGTTCTTC	CASSSLTLGHNEQFF
many	-	TRBV7-3	TRBJ1-1	TGTGCCAGCAGAGGGGTAGGGACTGAAGCTTTCTTT	CASRGVGTEAFF